One T cell receptor beta chain is described in this entry. This sample stems from a study of Graves' ophthalmopathy and Graves' hyperthyroidism. Amplification of the TCR beta CDR3 regions used RNA transcripts (as template). RT-PCR in the first round used HTBI primers; a second-round multiplex PCR followed. TCRdb reprocessed the multiplex PCR reads with MiXCR, giving one entry per CDR3 protein. The top ten clones hold 11% of a sample with more than 1,000,000 distinct CDR3 sequences, about 36% of them seen once. CDR3 length: 14 amino acids. With 3 bases clipped from V and 5 bases from J, the junction kept 4 bases outside the gene matches. CDR1 and CDR2 (germline): LNHDA, SQIVND (reference sequence).

The rearrangement joins TRBV19 to TRBJ2-7, with 10 bases aligning to TRBD1. This TCR was recovered from an adult man with Graves' hyperthyroidism. Sequencing was done on a sample of peripheral blood or thyroid tissue (not recorded which). This chain's CDR3 is CASSMRQGADEQYF. CDR3 nucleotide sequence: TGTGCCAGTAGTATGCGACAGGGGGCCGACGAGCAGTACTTC.